This T cell receptor (beta chain) was retrieved from a study of T cell changes during pregnancy in multiple sclerosis. Libraries were prepared by immunoSEQ multiplex PCR; TCRdb keeps only in-frame clonotypes and omits some of them. The sample gives tens of thousands of clones, almost 95% of which show up once; 0.75% to 0.85% is in the top ten. CDR1 is MNHEY, CDR2 SMNVEV, per germline (reference sequence). Trimming left V 4 bases short and J 2 bases short, with 7 bases between. The CDR3 covers 13 residues. Sequenced here: CD4+ T cells from peripheral blood mononuclear cells, sampled before pregnancy. The J gene is TRBJ2-3, the V gene TRBV27; D is unclear. The sequence came from a female donor with multiple sclerosis, enrolled in a pregnancy study. CDR3 region: CASSSHNTDTQYF. The CDR3 DNA sequence: TGTGCCAGCAGTTCACACAACACAGATACGCAGTATTTT.